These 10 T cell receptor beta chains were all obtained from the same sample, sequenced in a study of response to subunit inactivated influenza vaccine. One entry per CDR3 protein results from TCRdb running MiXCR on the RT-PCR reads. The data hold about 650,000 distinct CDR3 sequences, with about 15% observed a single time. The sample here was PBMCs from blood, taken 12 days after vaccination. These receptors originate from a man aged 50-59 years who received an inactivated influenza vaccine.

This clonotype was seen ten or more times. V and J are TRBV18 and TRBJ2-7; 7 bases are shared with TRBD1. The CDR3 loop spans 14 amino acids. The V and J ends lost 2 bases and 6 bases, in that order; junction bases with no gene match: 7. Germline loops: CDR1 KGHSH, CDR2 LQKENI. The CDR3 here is CASSPSVKGAEQYF. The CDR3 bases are TGTGCCAGCTCACCAAGCGTTAAGGGGGCCGAGCAGTACTTC.

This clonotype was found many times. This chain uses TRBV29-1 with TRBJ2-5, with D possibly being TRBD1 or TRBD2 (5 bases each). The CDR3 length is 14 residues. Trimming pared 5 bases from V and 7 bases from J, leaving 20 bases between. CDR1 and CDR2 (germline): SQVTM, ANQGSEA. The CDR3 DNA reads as TGCAGCGTTCCCGGGACGTCCGGCAGAGGGACCCAGTACTTC. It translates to CSVPGTSGRGTQYF.

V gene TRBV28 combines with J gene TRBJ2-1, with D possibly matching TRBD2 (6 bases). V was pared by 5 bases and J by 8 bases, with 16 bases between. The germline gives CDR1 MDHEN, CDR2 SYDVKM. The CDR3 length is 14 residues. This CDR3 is CASSAETRGDEQFF. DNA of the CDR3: TGTGCCAGCAGTGCCGAGACTAGGGGCGATGAGCAGTTCTTC.

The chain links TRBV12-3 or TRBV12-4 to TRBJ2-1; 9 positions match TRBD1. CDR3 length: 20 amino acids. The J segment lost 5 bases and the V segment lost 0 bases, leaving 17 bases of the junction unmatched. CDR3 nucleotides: TGTGCCAGCAGTTTAGCGGCTTTCCTACCCTGGGACAGGGAAAACAATGAGCAGTTCTTC. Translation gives CASSLAAFLPWDRENNEQFF.

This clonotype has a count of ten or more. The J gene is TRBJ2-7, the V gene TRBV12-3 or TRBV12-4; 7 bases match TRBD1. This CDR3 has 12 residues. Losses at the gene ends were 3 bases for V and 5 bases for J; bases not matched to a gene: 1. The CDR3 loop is CASSFGQDEQYF. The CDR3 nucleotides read TGTGCCAGCAGTTTCGGACAGGACGAGCAGTACTTC.

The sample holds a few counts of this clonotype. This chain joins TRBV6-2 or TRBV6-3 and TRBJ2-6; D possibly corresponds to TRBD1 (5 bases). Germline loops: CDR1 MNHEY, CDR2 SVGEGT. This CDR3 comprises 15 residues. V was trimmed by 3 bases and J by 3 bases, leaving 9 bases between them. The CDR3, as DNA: TGTGCCAGCAGTTATCAAGGGGATGGGGCCAACGTCCTGACTTTC. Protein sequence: CASSYQGDGANVLTF.

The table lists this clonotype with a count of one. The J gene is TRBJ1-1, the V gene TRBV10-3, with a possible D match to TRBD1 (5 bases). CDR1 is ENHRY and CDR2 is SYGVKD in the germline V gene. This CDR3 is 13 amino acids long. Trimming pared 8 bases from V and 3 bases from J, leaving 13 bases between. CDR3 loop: CAIRWRDDTEAFF. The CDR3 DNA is TGTGCCATCCGGTGGAGGGACGACACTGAAGCTTTCTTT.

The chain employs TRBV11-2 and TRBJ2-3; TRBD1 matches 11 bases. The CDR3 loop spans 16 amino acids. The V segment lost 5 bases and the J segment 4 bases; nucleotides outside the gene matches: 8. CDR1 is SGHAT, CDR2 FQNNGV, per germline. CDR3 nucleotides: TGTGCCAGCAGCAACCTCGGGACAGGGGGGGCAGATACGCAGTATTTT. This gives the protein CASSNLGTGGADTQYF.

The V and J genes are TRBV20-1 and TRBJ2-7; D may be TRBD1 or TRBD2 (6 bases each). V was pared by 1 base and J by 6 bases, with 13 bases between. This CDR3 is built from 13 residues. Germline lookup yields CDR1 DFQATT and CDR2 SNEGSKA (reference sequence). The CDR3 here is CSARGRGPGEQYF. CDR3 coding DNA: TGCAGTGCTAGAGGTCGGGGGCCGGGCGAGCAGTACTTC.

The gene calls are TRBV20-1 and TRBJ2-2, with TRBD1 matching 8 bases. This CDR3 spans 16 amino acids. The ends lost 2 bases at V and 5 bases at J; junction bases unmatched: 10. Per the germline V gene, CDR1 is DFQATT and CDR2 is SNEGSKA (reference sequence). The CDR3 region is CSARHHGQGKTGELFF. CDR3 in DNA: TGCAGTGCTAGACACCACGGACAGGGAAAGACCGGGGAGCTGTTTTTT.